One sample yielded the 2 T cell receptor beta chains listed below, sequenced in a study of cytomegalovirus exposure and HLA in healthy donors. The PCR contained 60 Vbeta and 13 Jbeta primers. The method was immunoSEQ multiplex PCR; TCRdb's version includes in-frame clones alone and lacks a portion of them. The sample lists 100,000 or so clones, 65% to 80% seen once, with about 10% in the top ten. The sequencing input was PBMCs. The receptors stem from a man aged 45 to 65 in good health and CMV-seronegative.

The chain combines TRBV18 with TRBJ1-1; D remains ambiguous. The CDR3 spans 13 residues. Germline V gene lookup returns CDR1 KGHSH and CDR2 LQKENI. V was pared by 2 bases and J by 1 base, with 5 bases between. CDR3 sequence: CASSPKQNTEAFF. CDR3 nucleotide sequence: TGTGCCAGCTCACCAAAACAGAACACTGAAGCTTTCTTT.

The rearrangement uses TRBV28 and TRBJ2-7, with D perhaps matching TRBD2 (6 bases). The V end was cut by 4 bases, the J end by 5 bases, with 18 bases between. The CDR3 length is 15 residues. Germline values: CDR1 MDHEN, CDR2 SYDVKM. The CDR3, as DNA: TGTGCCAGCAGTTCCGGGTCCCGGGACTCAGACGAGCAGTACTTC. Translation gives CASSSGSRDSDEQYF.